This TCR beta chain came from a study of cytomegalovirus exposure and HLA in healthy donors. Study results and caveats: A cluster of highly shared sequence variants was likely a sequencing artifact.

With regard to this clone: As yet, its antigen is unknown.

Primers for the PCR totalled 60 Vbeta and 13 Jbeta. Assay: immunoSEQ multiplex PCR; the TCRdb copy retains only in-frame clones and omits some. The data contain about 130,000 clones, 81% of them singletons. The sequence was obtained from a man aged 18 to 29 in good health and CMV-seropositive. The source material was PBMCs.

The chain's CDR3 is CASKGLAGALLYEQYF. CDR3 nucleotide sequence: TGTGCCAGCAAGGGACTAGCGGGGGCCCTCCTCTACGAGCAGTACTTC. The V and J genes are TRBV2 and TRBJ2-7; 14 bases fit TRBD2. CDR3 size: 16 residues. Germline values: CDR1 SNHLY, CDR2 FYNNEI. The J segment lost 3 bases and the V segment lost 7 bases, leaving 8 bases of the junction unmatched.